These T cell receptor beta chains were read from a single sample in a study of human T cells and chemical hapten exposure. TCRdb called the RACE reads again in MiXCR, with one record for every CDR3 protein. Among approximately 350,000 distinct CDR3 sequences listed, over 6% were seen once. Specimen: whole blood, collected in connection with sensitization to the hapten diphenylcyclopropenone (DPC). These receptors originate from a woman between 18 and 29 years old with alopecia areata. Some clones in this sample may be carry-over from other donors' samples. Both conserved end residues are part of each CDR3. D genes are given only for firm matches. Rows give clone size only sometimes, using once, few, many, or a class for an expanded clone.

d_gene: .; abundance: .; v_gene: TRBV12-5; j_gene: TRBJ2-1; CDR3nt: TGTGCTAGTGGTTTGGGACCTGTCGGGACCGCTGAGCAGTTCTTC; CDR3aa: CASGLGPVGTAEQFF
d_gene: .; abundance: .; v_gene: TRBV27; j_gene: TRBJ2-7; CDR3nt: TGTGCCAGCAGTTTCACGGGACGGCCCTACGAGCAGTACTTC; CDR3aa: CASSFTGRPYEQYF
d_gene: TRBD2; abundance: .; v_gene: TRBV7-2; j_gene: TRBJ2-3; CDR3nt: TGTGCCAGCAGCTTATTTTCAGCGGGGGAGTTGACAGATACGCAGTATTTT; CDR3aa: CASSLFSAGELTDTQYF
d_gene: .; abundance: many; v_gene: TRBV12-3/TRBV12-4; j_gene: TRBJ1-2; CDR3nt: TGTGCCAGCAGTTCCAACAGAGTCCTCTATGGCTACACCTTC; CDR3aa: CASSSNRVLYGYTF
d_gene: TRBD1; abundance: many; v_gene: TRBV5-4; j_gene: TRBJ1-5; CDR3nt: TGTGCCAGCAGCTTCATGACAGGGGGCTCTAGTCAGCCCCAGCATTTT; CDR3aa: CASSFMTGGSSQPQHF
d_gene: .; abundance: many; v_gene: TRBV10-3; j_gene: TRBJ1-3; CDR3nt: TGTGCCATCAGTGAGTCACAGGGATCCGGAAACACCATATATTTT; CDR3aa: CAISESQGSGNTIYF
d_gene: .; abundance: many; v_gene: TRBV6-6; j_gene: TRBJ2-2; CDR3nt: TGTGCCAGCAGTTACACGTCCTCCACCGGGGAGCTGTTTTTT; CDR3aa: CASSYTSSTGELFF
d_gene: TRBD2; abundance: many; v_gene: TRBV28; j_gene: TRBJ2-5; CDR3nt: TGTGCCAGCAGAGCCGGGGGGGCCCAAGAGACCCAGTACTTC; CDR3aa: CASRAGGAQETQYF
d_gene: TRBD2; abundance: .; v_gene: TRBV12-5; j_gene: TRBJ2-3; CDR3nt: TGTGCTAGGCTGACTAGCAGGCGAGATACGCAGTATTTT; CDR3aa: CARLTSRRDTQYF
d_gene: TRBD1; abundance: .; v_gene: TRBV27; j_gene: TRBJ1-2; CDR3nt: TGTGCCAGCAGTCAGGGACAGGGGGCGCATTCTTATGGCTACACCTTC; CDR3aa: CASSQGQGAHSYGYTF
d_gene: TRBD2; abundance: .; v_gene: TRBV3-1; j_gene: TRBJ2-3; CDR3nt: TGTGCCAGCAGCCAAGTCGAGCGGGGGAGCACAGATACGCAGTATTTT; CDR3aa: CASSQVERGSTDTQYF
d_gene: TRBD2; abundance: many; v_gene: TRBV13; j_gene: TRBJ2-7; CDR3nt: TGTGCCAGCAATTCGCGGGGGGCTTACGAGCAGTACTTC; CDR3aa: CASNSRGAYEQYF
d_gene: .; abundance: many; v_gene: TRBV7-2; j_gene: TRBJ2-4; CDR3nt: TGTGCCAGCAGCCGAGACGCGAGCGCGATTCAAAACATTCAGTACTTC; CDR3aa: CASSRDASAIQNIQYF
d_gene: .; abundance: few; v_gene: TRBV2; j_gene: TRBJ2-3; CDR3nt: TGTGCCAGCAGTGCACGGACTCGGTGGTCAGATACGCAGTATTTT; CDR3aa: CASSARTRWSDTQYF
d_gene: TRBD1; abundance: .; v_gene: TRBV4-3; j_gene: TRBJ2-7; CDR3nt: TGCGCCAGCAGCCACGCTACCCCCGACAAGGGGGCTTCTTACGAGCAGTACTTC; CDR3aa: CASSHATPDKGASYEQYF
d_gene: .; abundance: .; v_gene: TRBV5-1; j_gene: TRBJ1-1; CDR3nt: TGCGCCAGCAGCTTGGCAGGGACGAACACTGAAGCTTTCTTT; CDR3aa: CASSLAGTNTEAFF
d_gene: .; abundance: many; v_gene: TRBV11-2; j_gene: TRBJ1-6; CDR3nt: TGTGCCAGCAGCTTAAAAATAAGCGAACTGATTAATTCACCCCTCCACTTT; CDR3aa: CASSLKISELINSPLHF
d_gene: .; abundance: few; v_gene: TRBV3-1; j_gene: TRBJ1-1; CDR3nt: TGTGCCAGCAGCCAAGATCTCCCAGGGCTTACTGAAGCTTTCTTT; CDR3aa: CASSQDLPGLTEAFF
d_gene: .; abundance: many; v_gene: TRBV4-2; j_gene: TRBJ1-2; CDR3nt: TGTGCCAGCACCTCAGACAGCTTCTATGGCTACACCTTC; CDR3aa: CASTSDSFYGYTF
d_gene: .; abundance: few; v_gene: TRBV7-2; j_gene: TRBJ2-3; CDR3nt: TGTGCCAGCAGCTTGACTAGATACACAGATACGCAGTATTTT; CDR3aa: CASSLTRYTDTQYF
d_gene: .; abundance: .; v_gene: TRBV6-2/TRBV6-3; j_gene: TRBJ2-6; CDR3nt: TGTGCCAGCAGTTACGGAGGGGGTGGAGGTTGTGCCAACGTCCTGACTTTC; CDR3aa: CASSYGGGGGCANVLTF
d_gene: .; abundance: few; v_gene: TRBV6-5; j_gene: TRBJ2-1; CDR3nt: TGTGCCAGCAGTTACTCGTTCGGCGGGGATGGGGATGAGCAGTTCTTC; CDR3aa: CASSYSFGGDGDEQFF
d_gene: .; abundance: few; v_gene: TRBV18; j_gene: TRBJ2-3; CDR3nt: TGTGCCAGCTCACCAGTTACGGGGTCGAGCACAGATACGCAGTATTTT; CDR3aa: CASSPVTGSSTDTQYF
d_gene: .; abundance: many; v_gene: TRBV20-1; j_gene: TRBJ1-1; CDR3nt: TGCAGTGCCCATTTGAGCCTGAACACTGAAGCTTTCTTT; CDR3aa: CSAHLSLNTEAFF
d_gene: .; abundance: few; v_gene: TRBV20-1; j_gene: TRBJ2-1; CDR3nt: TGCAGTGCTGCCGGTCCGAATGAGCAGTTCTTC; CDR3aa: CSAAGPNEQFF
d_gene: .; abundance: many; v_gene: TRBV7-2; j_gene: TRBJ1-4; CDR3nt: TGTGCCAGCAGCCGAGGGCTGGAAGAAAAACTGTTTTTT; CDR3aa: CASSRGLEEKLFF
d_gene: .; abundance: .; v_gene: TRBV28; j_gene: TRBJ1-5; CDR3nt: TGTGCCAGCAGGCCAGGGTTTCAGCCCCAGCATTTT; CDR3aa: CASRPGFQPQHF
d_gene: .; abundance: many; v_gene: TRBV6-5; j_gene: TRBJ1-1; CDR3nt: TGTGCCAGCAAGCGGGGGCGCCGGACTGAAGCTTTCTTT; CDR3aa: CASKRGRRTEAFF
d_gene: .; abundance: many; v_gene: TRBV7-2; j_gene: TRBJ1-5; CDR3nt: TGTGCCAGCAGCTTAGTTTTCTCCGGGATTAGCAATCAGCCCCAGCATTTT; CDR3aa: CASSLVFSGISNQPQHF
d_gene: .; abundance: few; v_gene: TRBV4-3; j_gene: TRBJ1-5; CDR3nt: TGCGCCAGCAGCCAAGACTTTTATAGCAATCAGCCCCAGCATTTT; CDR3aa: CASSQDFYSNQPQHF
d_gene: .; abundance: many; v_gene: TRBV20-1; j_gene: TRBJ1-2; CDR3nt: TGCAGTGCTAGAAAACCGGGCCTCTTCTCTCTTCATGGCTACACCTTC; CDR3aa: CSARKPGLFSLHGYTF
d_gene: TRBD2; abundance: many; v_gene: TRBV6-2/TRBV6-3; j_gene: TRBJ2-3; CDR3nt: TGTGCCAGCAGATCCGGGACTAGCGGGGCAGATACGCAGTATTTT; CDR3aa: CASRSGTSGADTQYF
d_gene: .; abundance: .; v_gene: TRBV7-3; j_gene: TRBJ2-2; CDR3nt: TGTGCCAGCAGCTCACCGGATGGGGGAAACACCGGGGAGCTGTTTTTT; CDR3aa: CASSSPDGGNTGELFF
d_gene: .; abundance: many; v_gene: TRBV7-2; j_gene: TRBJ1-1; CDR3nt: TGTGCCAGCAGCTTAGCTCGTTCGCCGGGCACTGAAGCTTTCTTT; CDR3aa: CASSLARSPGTEAFF
d_gene: .; abundance: many; v_gene: TRBV5-1; j_gene: TRBJ2-3; CDR3nt: TGCGCCAGCAGCTTGGGACAGGCGGCAGATACGCAGTATTTT; CDR3aa: CASSLGQAADTQYF
d_gene: TRBD2; abundance: .; v_gene: TRBV5-8; j_gene: TRBJ2-5; CDR3nt: TGTGCCAGCAACCCCGTGGGACTAGCCGTCGAGACCCAGTACTTC; CDR3aa: CASNPVGLAVETQYF
d_gene: .; abundance: .; v_gene: TRBV10-3; j_gene: TRBJ2-3; CDR3nt: TGTGCCATCAGAACCGGGACGACGCAGTATTTT; CDR3aa: CAIRTGTTQYF
d_gene: .; abundance: many; v_gene: TRBV13; j_gene: TRBJ1-1; CDR3nt: TGTGCCAGCAGCTTACAGGGCTCGGCCACTGAAGCTTTCTTT; CDR3aa: CASSLQGSATEAFF
d_gene: .; abundance: .; v_gene: TRBV3-1; j_gene: TRBJ2-1; CDR3nt: TGTGCCAGCAGCCTGGGTAGTGAGTATTATGACAATGAGCAGTTCTTC; CDR3aa: CASSLGSEYYDNEQFF
d_gene: .; abundance: .; v_gene: TRBV12-3/TRBV12-4; j_gene: TRBJ2-4; CDR3nt: TGTGCCAGCAGCCGACCTGTTACTAGGAACCAAAACATTCAGTACTTC; CDR3aa: CASSRPVTRNQNIQYF
d_gene: .; abundance: many; v_gene: TRBV6-2/TRBV6-3; j_gene: TRBJ1-6; CDR3nt: TGTGCCAGCAGCTATCAGTACTCCGGGACACTTGGCTCACCCCTCCACTTT; CDR3aa: CASSYQYSGTLGSPLHF
d_gene: .; abundance: .; v_gene: TRBV28; j_gene: TRBJ2-7; CDR3nt: TGTGCCAGCAGTAGGTCTGAGCAGTACTTC; CDR3aa: CASSRSEQYF
d_gene: TRBD1; abundance: few; v_gene: TRBV20-1; j_gene: TRBJ2-7; CDR3nt: TGCAGTGCTAGAAAGGGACAGGGACTTTCCTACGAGCAGTACTTC; CDR3aa: CSARKGQGLSYEQYF
d_gene: .; abundance: few; v_gene: TRBV7-9; j_gene: TRBJ2-2; CDR3nt: TGTGCCAGCAGCTTAGCAACGATTTCCGGGGAGCTGTTTTTT; CDR3aa: CASSLATISGELFF
d_gene: .; abundance: many; v_gene: TRBV7-2; j_gene: TRBJ1-4; CDR3nt: TGTGCCAGCAGCTTATATACAGGGAATGAAAAACTGTTTTTT; CDR3aa: CASSLYTGNEKLFF
d_gene: TRBD1; abundance: few; v_gene: TRBV29-1; j_gene: TRBJ2-7; CDR3nt: TGCAGCGTTGCACAGGGGGCCTACGAGCAGTACTTC; CDR3aa: CSVAQGAYEQYF
d_gene: .; abundance: .; v_gene: TRBV6-2/TRBV6-3; j_gene: TRBJ2-7; CDR3nt: TGTGCCAGCAGTTACCCCCACCAGGTGCGAGGGAGGCCCTACGAGCAGTACTTC; CDR3aa: CASSYPHQVRGRPYEQYF
d_gene: .; abundance: .; v_gene: TRBV2; j_gene: TRBJ1-2; CDR3nt: TGTGCCAGCAGTGGGCAGATAAACTATGGCTACACCTTC; CDR3aa: CASSGQINYGYTF
d_gene: .; abundance: few; v_gene: TRBV10-3; j_gene: TRBJ2-1; CDR3nt: TGTGCCATCAGTGAAGGGGGGTCAAACTACAATGAGCAGTTCTTC; CDR3aa: CAISEGGSNYNEQFF